A selection of T cell receptor beta chains follows, all from one sample in a study of T-cell memory formation after mild COVID-19. TCRdb re-called the 5' RACE reads with MiXCR, one entry per CDR3 protein. The repertoire has approximately 150,000 distinct CDR3 sequences, about 14% of them found once; the top ten carry about 14%. The sample comprised PBMCs or a T cell subset sorted from them (not recorded which). The receptors stem from an adult woman who had mild COVID-19 (a few samples of this study predate the infection). Cell type and time point are not known. The CDR3 runs from the conserved cysteine through the conserved F or W. The D gene is left open where the match is weak. Size tells how often a clone was seen (once, few, many) or the class of an expanded clone, and some rows leave it out.

>TRBJ2-1|TRBV12-3/TRBV12-4|NA|NA
TGTGCCAGCAGTTTATACTGGGGCAATGAGCAGTTCTTC
CASSLYWGNEQFF
>TRBJ2-3|TRBV6-6|NA|NA
TGTGCCAGCAGGGGTTCTAGGGCAGATACGCAGTATTTT
CASRGSRADTQYF
>TRBJ2-7|TRBV5-5|NA|NA
TGTGCCAGCAGCTTAACGTCTTTGAACTACGAGCAGTACTTC
CASSLTSLNYEQYF
>TRBJ2-5|TRBV7-3|TRBD1|few
TGTGCCAGCAGCCGTGACAGGGACGAGACCCAGTACTTC
CASSRDRDETQYF
>TRBJ2-1|TRBV12-3/TRBV12-4|TRBD2|few
TGTGCCAGCAGGACTAGCTCTTCCTACAATGAGCAGTTCTTC
CASRTSSSYNEQFF
>TRBJ2-5|TRBV7-9|NA|many
TGTGCCAGCAGCTTAGGAAACCAAGAGACCCAGTACTTC
CASSLGNQETQYF
>TRBJ1-2|TRBV6-2/TRBV6-3|NA|NA
TGTGCCAGCAGTTACAGGGCATTAGATGGCTACACCTTC
CASSYRALDGYTF
>TRBJ2-7|TRBV15|TRBD1|NA
TGTGCCACCAGCAGTTACAGGGGACCCCTCTACGAGCAGTACTTC
CATSSYRGPLYEQYF
>TRBJ2-7|TRBV19|TRBD1|once
TGTGCCAGTAGTGACGACAGGGCGGCCGACGAGCAGTACTTC
CASSDDRAADEQYF
>TRBJ2-1|TRBV3-1|TRBD2|NA
TGTGCCAGCAGCCATTCCGGGACTAGCGGGGACGAGCAGTTCTTC
CASSHSGTSGDEQFF
>TRBJ1-2|TRBV7-9|TRBD1|NA
TGTGCCAGCAGCTCCTCTACCGGGACAGGGCATGGCTACACCTTC
CASSSSTGTGHGYTF
>TRBJ2-6|TRBV6-6|TRBD1|NA
TGTGCCAGCAGTACGACCGCAGGGGGAGCCTTTTCAGGGGCCAACGTCCTGACTTTC
CASSTTAGGAFSGANVLTF
>TRBJ2-3|TRBV3-1|NA|NA
TGTGCCAGCAGCCAAGCGGCTCTTGGGAGGGATACGCAGTATTTT
CASSQAALGRDTQYF
>TRBJ1-1|TRBV5-5|NA|NA
TGTGCCAGCAGCTGGAGGGGCAGGGCAGGGTTGACTGAAGCTTTCTTT
CASSWRGRAGLTEAFF
>TRBJ1-6|TRBV12-3/TRBV12-4|NA|few
TGTGCCAGCAGATCGGACGGGTATAATTCACCCCTCCACTTT
CASRSDGYNSPLHF
>TRBJ2-2|TRBV6-5|NA|NA
TGTGCCAGCAGTTACGCGGTCGGCGGCACCGGGGAGCTGTTTTTT
CASSYAVGGTGELFF
>TRBJ2-7|TRBV4-1|TRBD1|few
TGCGCCAGCAGCCAACCGACAGGGGGGACGAACGAGCAGTACTTC
CASSQPTGGTNEQYF
>TRBJ2-2|TRBV10-3|NA|NA
TGTGCCATCAGTCCTACTAGTTCCGGGGAGCTGTTTTTT
CAISPTSSGELFF
>TRBJ2-5|TRBV5-1|TRBD1|NA
TGCGCCAGCAGCTACGGGACAGGACAAGAGACCCAGTACTTC
CASSYGTGQETQYF
>TRBJ2-3|TRBV7-2|TRBD1|NA
TGTGCCAGCAGCTTAGAGGGGACAGGGAGAACAGATACGCAGTATTTT
CASSLEGTGRTDTQYF
>TRBJ2-7|TRBV3-1|NA|many
TGTGCCAGCAGCCCCCTCTACGAGCAGTACTTC
CASSPLYEQYF
>TRBJ1-1|TRBV19|NA|few
TGTGCCAGTAGTATGAGGTTGGGCGCGGTCACTGAAGCTTTCTTT
CASSMRLGAVTEAFF
>TRBJ2-7|TRBV7-9|TRBD2|NA
TGTGCCAGCAGCTTACCAAGCGGGAGGGGTTACGAGCAGTACTTC
CASSLPSGRGYEQYF
>TRBJ2-2|TRBV20-1|NA|NA
TGCAGTGCTAGGGCGATGACGGGGGAAACCGGGGAGCTGTTTTTT
CSARAMTGETGELFF
>TRBJ2-3|TRBV29-1|NA|NA
TGCAGCGTTGAAGGGCTACACACAGATACGCAGTATTTT
CSVEGLHTDTQYF
>TRBJ2-6|TRBV9|NA|few
TGTGCCAGCAGCGCTAGGCTTCGGACGGCCCCCTCTGGGGCCAACGTCCTGACTTTC
CASSARLRTAPSGANVLTF
>TRBJ1-1|TRBV29-1|NA|NA
TGCAGCGTTTCCAGGGATTGGAGCACTGAAGCTTTCTTT
CSVSRDWSTEAFF
>TRBJ2-5|TRBV19|NA|once
TGTGCCAGTAGTATCGTGGGGGCGCGTCAAGAGACCCAGTACTTC
CASSIVGARQETQYF
>TRBJ2-1|TRBV7-3|NA|few
TGTGCCAGCAGCTTCGGGACGTACAATGAGCAGTTCTTC
CASSFGTYNEQFF
>TRBJ2-1|TRBV6-4|TRBD2|NA
TGTGCCAGCAGTGACTCTCTAGCGGGGTACAATGAGCAGTTCTTC
CASSDSLAGYNEQFF
>TRBJ1-2|TRBV20-1|NA|NA
TGCAGTGCCCCCAGGACAGCTAACTATGGCTACACCTTC
CSAPRTANYGYTF
>TRBJ2-7|TRBV3-1|NA|few
TGTGCCAGCAGCCAGCGGGGTTACGAGCAGTACTTC
CASSQRGYEQYF
>TRBJ2-1|TRBV6-5|NA|few
TGTGCCAGCAGCTCCTGGGGGGATGGTCCTAATGAGCAGTTCTTC
CASSSWGDGPNEQFF
>TRBJ2-5|TRBV7-8|TRBD2|NA
TGTGCCAGCAGCGTACCGGGACTAGCGGGTCCGACCCAGTACTTC
CASSVPGLAGPTQYF
>TRBJ1-1|TRBV3-1|NA|NA
TGTGCCAGCAGCCAAGACGGGGACTTAAGGGGCACTGAAGCTTTCTTT
CASSQDGDLRGTEAFF
>TRBJ2-5|TRBV12-3/TRBV12-4|TRBD2|NA
TGTGCCAGCAGTGGACTAGCGGGAGAGACCCAGTACTTC
CASSGLAGETQYF
>TRBJ2-5|TRBV12-3/TRBV12-4|NA|NA
TGTGCCAGCAGTTCTAGAGCCATGGAAGAGACCCAGTACTTC
CASSSRAMEETQYF
>TRBJ2-1|TRBV20-1|NA|NA
TGCAGTGCTAGAGATCCTCAATTCAATGAGCAGTTCTTC
CSARDPQFNEQFF
>TRBJ1-6|TRBV12-3/TRBV12-4|TRBD1|few
TGTGCCAGCAGTTTAAGGGGGACAGGGACGAATTCACCCCTCCACTTT
CASSLRGTGTNSPLHF
>TRBJ1-5|TRBV18|NA|NA
TGTGCCAGCTCACCTCCAATGTGGCAGGGGACCTCTTCCTATCAGCCCCAGCATTTT
CASSPPMWQGTSSYQPQHF
>TRBJ1-2|TRBV24-1|NA|NA
TGTGCCACCAGTGGCGGGACGGACCTAGCTAACTATGGCTACACCTTC
CATSGGTDLANYGYTF
>TRBJ2-2|TRBV10-3|TRBD1|NA
TGTGCCATCAGTGAAGAACAGGGGGGCACCGGGGAGCTGTTTTTT
CAISEEQGGTGELFF
>TRBJ2-3|TRBV20-1|NA|NA
TGCAGTGTCGTTCAGGGCGGTCTTAAGGATACGCAGTATTTT
CSVVQGGLKDTQYF
>TRBJ2-5|TRBV5-6|NA|many
TGTGCCAGCAGTTCAACCGGACAGCAAGAGACCCAGTACTTC
CASSSTGQQETQYF
>TRBJ1-6|TRBV3-1|NA|few
TGTGCCAGCAGCCAAGGGGCGTCCTATAATTCACCCCTCCACTTT
CASSQGASYNSPLHF
>TRBJ2-5|TRBV7-6|NA|few
TGTGCCAGCAGCTCCGGGACGGAGCAAGAGACCCAGTACTTC
CASSSGTEQETQYF
>TRBJ2-1|TRBV7-3|NA|few
TGTGCCAGCAGCTTGGGGCCGTCTGAGCAGTTCTTC
CASSLGPSEQFF
>TRBJ2-3|TRBV13|TRBD2|NA
TGTGCCAGCAGCCCTAACCCGGGACTAGCGGGAGATACGCAGTATTTT
CASSPNPGLAGDTQYF
>TRBJ1-5|TRBV21-1|NA|NA
TGTGCCAGCAGACGGGACAGCACCAATCAGCCCCAGCATTTT
CASRRDSTNQPQHF
>TRBJ2-7|TRBV10-3|NA|NA
TGTGCCATCAGGGCCGCGGGGGCAGGGGAGCAGTACTTC
CAIRAAGAGEQYF
>TRBJ1-2|TRBV4-3|NA|many
TGCGCCAGCAGCCAAACTCGGGGGGAATGGAGCTATGGCTACACCTTC
CASSQTRGEWSYGYTF
>TRBJ2-7|TRBV7-9|NA|many
TGTGCCAGCAGCAGCCCGGGACCTCCCTACGAGCAGTACTTC
CASSSPGPPYEQYF
>TRBJ1-1|TRBV12-3/TRBV12-4|TRBD1|few
TGTGCCAGCACCGTAAGTTCGACAGGGGCTGAATCTGAAGCTTTCTTT
CASTVSSTGAESEAFF
>TRBJ2-1|TRBV12-3/TRBV12-4|TRBD2|few
TGTGCCAGCAGTTTAGCTCTAGCGGGGGGGCGCAGAGGTGAGCAGTTCTTC
CASSLALAGGRRGEQFF
>TRBJ1-2|TRBV14|NA|few
TGTGCCAGCAGTCGCGGGACGGTGAACTATGGCTACACCTTC
CASSRGTVNYGYTF
>TRBJ2-5|TRBV12-3/TRBV12-4|NA|NA
TGTGCCAGCAGCAAAAGGGGGGCTGAGGAGACCCAGTACTTC
CASSKRGAEETQYF
>TRBJ2-3|TRBV11-3|NA|NA
TGTGCCAGCAGCTTGGGCAGAGGCGGAGCTACGCAGTATTTT
CASSLGRGGATQYF
>TRBJ1-1|TRBV2|TRBD1|NA
TGTGCCAGCAGTGACCGGGACAGGGTAGCTGAAGCTTTCTTT
CASSDRDRVAEAFF
>TRBJ2-3|TRBV18|NA|few
TGTGCCAGCTCACCCGGGGGAGAAGATACGCAGTATTTT
CASSPGGEDTQYF